Sequencing of this T cell receptor (beta chain) was carried out in a study of shared clonotypes between healthy human individuals. Losses at the gene ends were 2 bases for V and 4 bases for J; bases not matched to a gene: 4. The CDR3 runs 16 residues. The germline V gene encodes CDR1 MRHNA and CDR2 SNTAGT. Deep level was the assay's run setting. Using immunoSEQ multiplex PCR, the repertoire was profiled, and TCRdb retains in-frame clones only, with some absent. The sample has 2 million to 2.5 million clones; more than 80% are singletons. The sequence derives from a man aged 18 to 30 in good health. Some clones in this sample may be carry-over from other donors' samples. The chain joins TRBV6-4 to TRBJ2-2; 10 nucleotides align to TRBD2. Sequenced input: naive CD4+ T cells from PBMCs. Subset specified: CD45RA+ positively selected. CDR3 coding DNA: TGTGCCAGCAGTGACCCCATAGCGGGAGGCACCGGGGAGCTGTTTTTT. It codes for CASSDPIAGGTGELFF.